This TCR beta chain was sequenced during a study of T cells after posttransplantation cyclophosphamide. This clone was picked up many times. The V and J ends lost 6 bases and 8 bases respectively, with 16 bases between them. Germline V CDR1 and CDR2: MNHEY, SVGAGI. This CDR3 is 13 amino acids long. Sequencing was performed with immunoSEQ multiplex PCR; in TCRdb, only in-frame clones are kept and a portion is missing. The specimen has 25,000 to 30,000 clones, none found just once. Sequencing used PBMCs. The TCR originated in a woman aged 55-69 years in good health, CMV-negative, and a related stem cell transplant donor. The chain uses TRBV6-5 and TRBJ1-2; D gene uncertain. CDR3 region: CASSPERARGYTF. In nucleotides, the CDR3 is TGTGCCAGCAGCCCGGAGAGGGCGCGAGGCTACACCTTC.